This T cell receptor (beta chain) derives from a study of Graves' ophthalmopathy and Graves' hyperthyroidism. Hyperthyroidism patients were newly diagnosed, ill under 2 months, and aged 18 to 65 years. Other autoimmune diseases, uncontrolled infections, pregnancy or lactation led to the exclusion of patients. Findings and caveats of the study: Ophthalmopathy progression prediction by the model yielded a sensitivity of more than 60% and a specificity of approximately 77%. With roughly 88% sensitivity and less than 83% specificity, a 13-signature model separated ophthalmopathy from stable hyperthyroidism.

With 1 base clipped from V and 5 bases from J, the junction kept 7 bases outside the gene matches. The V gene's germline CDR1 is GTSNPN and CDR2 SVGIG (reference sequence). There are 14 residues in the CDR3. The TCR beta CDR3 regions underwent amplification from RNA transcripts. First-round RT-PCR relied on HTBI primers, and a second-round multiplex PCR came next. TCRdb reprocessed the multiplex PCR reads via MiXCR and lists one record per CDR3 protein. The repertoire includes approximately 1.2 million distinct CDR3 sequences, roughly 35% of them detected once, and 11% sits in the top ten. As to this clonotype: Its antigen is unknown.

Sequenced input: peripheral blood or thyroid tissue (not recorded which). The TCR was taken from an adult man with Graves' hyperthyroidism. The chain is built from TRBV30 and TRBJ2-5; 7 bases fit TRBD1. The CDR3 sequence is CAWSEGAQWETQYF. In DNA form, the CDR3 reads TGTGCCTGGAGTGAGGGGGCGCAATGGGAGACCCAGTACTTC.